One sample yielded the 18 T cell receptor beta chains listed below, sequenced in a study of shared clonotypes between healthy human individuals. Naive CD8 cells were CD45RO-negative, positively selected for CCR7, excluding terminally differentiated effector memory CD45RA+ cells. Generated by immunoSEQ multiplex PCR, the TCRdb table keeps only in-frame clones and is missing some. The sample holds about 2 million clones, roughly 95% seen once. Sequences were obtained from naive CD8+ T cells sorted from blood. The receptors derive from a man between 18 and 35 years old in good health.

The CDR3 protein is CASRRIQSHYEQYF. In DNA, the CDR3 is TGTGCCAGCAGAAGGATCCAGAGTCACTACGAGCAGTACTTC. This rearrangement joins TRBV6-1 to TRBJ2-7, with D unclear. The CDR3 covers 14 residues. Trimming pared 6 bases from V and 3 bases from J, leaving 15 bases between. Germline V gene data show CDR1 as MNHNS and CDR2 as SASEGT.

The CDR3 reads CASSWTAANVLTF. The DNA for the CDR3 is TGTGCCAGCAGTTGGACGGCGGCCAACGTCCTGACTTTC. V is TRBV11-2 and J is TRBJ2-6; D unresolved. The CDR3 has 13 amino acids. V was pared by 6 bases and J by 6 bases, with 9 bases between. Germline V gene sequence: CDR1 SGHAT, CDR2 FQNNGV.

With regard to this clone: Other DNA sequences in the sample encode the same CDR3. The rearrangement joins TRBV27 to TRBJ1-2; weak D call: TRBD1 (5 bases). There are 14 residues in the CDR3. Germline loops: CDR1 MNHEY, CDR2 SMNVEV (reference sequence). V dropped 2 bases and J dropped 4 bases, with 11 bases sitting between them. The CDR3 spells CASSLSGGTYGYTF. CDR3 DNA sequence: TGTGCCAGCAGTTTAAGTGGGGGAACCTATGGCTACACCTTC.

J is TRBJ2-2 and V is TRBV6-5, with D unclear. CDR3 size: 14 residues. The germline V and J ends were trimmed by 3 bases and 3 bases, with 8 bases remaining between them. The V gene's germline CDR1 is MNHEY and CDR2 SVGAGI. The chain's CDR3 is CASSYKEYTGELFF. The CDR3, as DNA: TGTGCCAGCAGTTATAAGGAGTACACCGGGGAGCTGTTTTTT.

The rearrangement uses TRBV7-2 and TRBJ2-5; D is unclear. Germline V CDR1 and CDR2: SGHTA, FQGNSA. CDR3 length equals 11 residues. V shed 11 bases and J shed 5 bases, with 12 bases lying between them. CDR3 in DNA: TGTGCCTCCGCGAGGTCTGAGACCCAGTACTTC. This gives the protein CASARSETQYF.

Only one count was recorded for this clone. Other DNA sequences in this specimen translate into the identical CDR3. The chain couples TRBV19 to TRBJ2-7; no clear D gene. The CDR3 extends over 13 amino acids. Germline V gene sequence: CDR1 LNHDA, CDR2 SQIVND (reference sequence). Trimming took 3 bases from V and 4 from J, leaving 10 bases between them. The CDR3 sequence is CASSIGVGYEQYF. CDR3 sequence (DNA): TGTGCCAGTAGTATTGGGGTTGGTTACGAGCAGTACTTC. The whole variable domain, remainder taken from reference TRBV19 and TRBJ2-7, is DGGITQSPKYLFRKEGQNVTLSCEQNLNHDAMYWYRQDPGQGLRLIYYSQIVNDFQKGDIAEGYSVSREKKESFPLTVTSAQKNPTAFYLCASSIGVGYEQYFGPGTRLTVT.

The CDR3, as DNA: TGCAGCGTTGAAAGGGGAGATTCGTTTCAAGGCTACACCTTC. Residues: CSVERGDSFQGYTF. The V and J genes are TRBV29-1 and TRBJ1-2; possibly TRBD1 for D (5 bases). The CDR3 runs to 14 residues. V lost 2 bases and J lost 8, with 18 bases in between. From germline, CDR1 is SQVTM and CDR2 ANQGSEA. Full variable domain (rest looked up from reference TRBV29-1 and TRBJ1-2): SAVISQKPSRDICQRGTSLTIQCQVDSQVTMMFWYRQQPGQSLTLIATANQGSEATYESGFVIDKFPISRPNLTFSTLTVSNMSPEDSSIYLCSVERGDSFQGYTFGSGTRLTVV.

The V and J genes are TRBV4-3 and TRBJ2-7; TRBD2 agrees at 11 bases. V lost 1 base, J lost 0 bases, and 5 bases stayed unmatched. The CDR3 runs 17 residues. Germline V gives CDR1 LGHNA, CDR2 YSLEER. The CDR3 DNA reads TGCGCCAGCAGCCAAGTAAGACTAGCGGGACTCTCCTACGAGCAGTACTTC. It translates to CASSQVRLAGLSYEQYF.

This chain connects TRBV5-6 to TRBJ2-3, with D possibly matching TRBD2 (6 bases). V was shortened by 2 bases and J by 4 bases, with 11 bases between the two germline ends. Per germline, CDR1 SGHDT and CDR2 YYEEEE. This CDR3 region has 14 residues. The CDR3, as DNA: TGTGCCAGCAGCTTTACGACTAGATCAGATACGCAGTATTTT. This sequence encodes CASSFTTRSDTQYF.

The gene calls are TRBV27 and TRBJ2-7; the D gene is possibly TRBD2 (5 bases). This CDR3 comprises 14 residues. Trimming removed 7 bases from V and 2 bases from J, with 15 bases in between. Germline V gives CDR1 MNHEY, CDR2 SMNVEV (reference sequence). DNA for the CDR3: TGTGCCAGCATAGGAGACCCGAGGGCCTACGAGCAGTACTTC. Amino acid sequence: CASIGDPRAYEQYF.

The chain joins TRBV4-1 to TRBJ1-2, with 9 bases lining up with TRBD1. The CDR3 totals 14 residues. After removal of 4 bases from V and 2 bases from J, the junction contained 2 bases not matched to a gene. The germline V gene encodes CDR1 MGHRA and CDR2 YSYEKL. CDR3 residues: CASSPTGGNYGYTF. CDR3 DNA: TGCGCCAGCAGCCCGACAGGGGGAAACTATGGCTACACCTTC.

CDR3 bases: TGTGCCAGCAGCTTAGAAGCTACCGGGATATTGGACGAGCAGTACTTC. Residues: CASSLEATGILDEQYF. The chain links TRBV7-9 to TRBJ2-7, with D perhaps matching TRBD2 (5 bases). Trimming removed 1 base at V and 5 bases at J, with 18 bases between. This CDR3 contains 16 residues. Germline loops: CDR1 SEHNR, CDR2 FQNEAQ (reference sequence).

Worth noting for this clone: The sample contains more than one DNA sequence encoding this CDR3. The chain joins TRBV6-5 to TRBJ2-7, with D perhaps matching TRBD2 (5 bases). Germline V gene sequence: CDR1 MNHEY, CDR2 SVGAGI. This CDR3 has 14 residues. Trimming left V 2 bases short and J 2 bases short, with 10 bases between. CDR3 sequence (DNA): TGTGCCAGCAGTTACCGCGGGCAAACCTACGAGCAGTACTTC. Translating it yields CASSYRGQTYEQYF.

The gene calls are TRBV7-2 and TRBJ2-1, with 11 bases identical to TRBD2. CDR1 is SGHTA, CDR2 FQGNSA, per germline. V trimming: 3 bases; J trimming: 10 bases; junction bases outside the gene matches: 17. The CDR3 has 18 residues. The CDR3: CASSFLLAGGPREGEQFF. The CDR3 nucleotides read TGTGCCAGCAGCTTCCTTCTAGCGGGAGGTCCCCGGGAGGGGGAGCAGTTCTTC.

The chain joins TRBV4-1 to TRBJ2-1, with 8 bases that match TRBD2. In germline, CDR1 is MGHRA, CDR2 YSYEKL. CDR3 length: 16 amino acids. V shed 2 bases and J 7 bases; nucleotides not matched to a gene: 10. The CDR3 sequence: CASSQQGLVAGNEQFF. CDR3 sequence (DNA): TGCGCCAGCAGCCAACAGGGACTAGTTGCGGGGAATGAGCAGTTCTTC.

As concerns this clone: The junction departs from the called germline gene at one end, perhaps through a read error. The chain joins TRBV11-1 to TRBJ2-1, with D maybe TRBD2 (6 bases). The CDR3 has 12 residues. Per germline, CDR1 SGHAT and CDR2 FQDESV (reference sequence). CDR3 sequence reads: CASSSTGTEQLF. DNA of the CDR3: TGTGCCAGCAGCTCCACCGGGACTGAGCAGCTCTTC. Combining the CDR3 with reference TRBV11-1 and TRBJ2-1 gives the whole variable domain EAEVAQSPRYKITEKSQAVAFWCDPISGHATLYWYRQILGQGPELLVQFQDESVVDDSQLPKDRFSAERLKGVDSTLKIQPAELGDSAMYLCASSSTGTEQLFGPGTRLTVL.

The chain has TRBV18 and TRBJ2-7; D might be TRBD1 (6 bases). Trimming took 5 bases from V and 2 from J, leaving 16 bases between them. The CDR3 has 15 residues. Germline lookup yields CDR1 KGHSH and CDR2 LQKENI. In DNA form, the CDR3 reads TGTGCCAGCTCAAGTCCAGGACAGACAACCTACGAGCAGTACTTC. It encodes CASSSPGQTTYEQYF.

This clone was detected once. The V call is TRBV9, the J call TRBJ2-1; 8 bases are shared with TRBD1. The germline gives CDR1 SGDLS, CDR2 YYNGEE. Germline trimming cut 4 bases from V and 8 bases from J; bases unmatched to any gene: 5. The CDR3 consists of 13 residues. As DNA, the CDR3 is TGTGCCAGCAGCCCAGGGGGCCGGGATGAGCAGTTCTTC. Residues: CASSPGGRDEQFF.